This TCR beta chain is drawn from a study of blood T cell repertoires in COVID-19 (dated by TCRdb to about 2020). With respect to the entire study: Collaborator samples came from the United States, Italy and Spain and covered acute and convalescent phases of COVID-19. The prospective study material was composed of cDNA or gDNA derived from T cells, B-cell-depleted T cells, or PBMCs. Deeply sampled blood TCRbeta repertoires from subjects exposed to, actively infected with, or recovered from COVID-19 were included in the dataset. The repertoires were released in a freely available public database intended as a resource for research on the immune response to SARS-CoV-2. The samples were drawn from two sources: the first 160 participants of the ongoing ImmuneRACE study, and 1,200 or so subjects contributed by 6 global collaborators. Nearly every sample came with metadata listing a de-identified subject ID, COVID-19 status, age in years and sex. Where HLA class I and class II types were available, the types were taken from metadata supplied by the sample provider, not from assay-based typing.

The CDR3 covers 15 residues, taking in both the cysteine and the phenylalanine. This entry keeps only the CDR3 DNA: 45 bases, framed from base 1. V gives up 4 bases and J gives up 6 bases, and the segment between their germline ends measures 13 bases. CDR1 and CDR2, per the germline V gene, are MNHEY and SVGEGT. Beyond this particular receptor, the publication reports: The amount of clinical and demographic metadata varied by source and participant and was provided uncurated.

The immunoSEQ Assay, a bias-controlled multiplex PCR, was used to amplify TCRbeta CDR3 regions from genomic DNA. The study's own analysis went as follows. Within the assay, amplification of reference gene primers was used to estimate how many nucleated cells each sample contained. To quantify the absolute abundance of each unique TCRbeta CDR3 rearrangement, sequence reads were collapsed and filtered. Productive Simpson clonality was computed per sample as the square root of Simpson's diversity index over productive rearrangements. TCRdb took over this immuneACCESS table, retaining in-frame rearrangements with V and J assigned. Such tables are incomplete; in checked studies, under half of the missing clones stem from an unresolved V gene, and the remainder is unexplained. V, J and clone size reflect that table, while D and trimming were determined from the DNA. In all, the sample holds approximately 25,000 clones, and roughly 90% of those were seen once. The top ten clones comprise approximately 16% of the sample.

Each collaborating institution followed its own protocols to collect whole blood in K2EDTA tubes. For TCRbeta analysis, collaborators shipped samples as frozen whole blood, isolated PBMCs, or DNA extracted from either of those sample types. Worth noting for this clone: The target of this receptor is not known. The record has no base qualities; no much larger clone is one base away.

Input material: peripheral blood. The rearrangement combines TRBV6-2 or TRBV6-3 with TRBJ2-6; the D gene is perhaps TRBD1, from 6 matching bases. The sequence was obtained from a human donor with active COVID-19. The donor label of this sample is uncertain. The DNA sequence is given as TGTGCCAGCAGTTGGGACAATAGAGCGGCCAACGTCCTGACTTTC. Translated, this is CASSWDNRAANVLTF.